This T cell receptor beta chain was sequenced in a study of Tregs in tolerant kidney transplant recipients. Method: immunoSEQ multiplex PCR; TCRdb's copy keeps in-frame clones and lacks some. The table lists around 230,000 clones, 80% to 85% of them singletons. The V end was cut by 2 bases, the J end by 1 base, with 9 bases between. The CDR3 runs to 14 residues. The germline V gene encodes CDR1 SGHRS and CDR2 YFSETQ. Sequences were obtained from CD4+ T cells from blood. The source of this sequence is a human donor in good health. J is TRBJ1-1 and V is TRBV5-1, with no clear D. The CDR3 loop reads CASSFLQRNTEAFF. CDR3 in DNA: TGCGCCAGCAGCTTTTTGCAGCGGAACACTGAAGCTTTCTTT.